The rows below give T cell receptor beta chains drawn from one sample of a study of cytomegalovirus exposure and HLA in healthy donors. Clones were read by immunoSEQ multiplex PCR, and TCRdb kept only the in-frame ones, dropping some. The sample consists of 150,000 or so clones, roughly 70% of them appearing once. The sequencing input was PBMCs. These TCRs come from a man aged 25-45 years in good health and CMV-seronegative. Each CDR3 is given with its conserved first and last residue. Clone size is shown for a subset of rows, as once, few, many or a class of expanded clone.

clone_size v_call cdr3_aa
once TRBV5-4 CASSQGGYSYNEQFF
NA TRBV19 CASCKREVGTGELFF
NA TRBV7-3 CASSPQGALHTEAFF
few TRBV10-3 CAISESGGANQPQHF
NA TRBV27 CASSLLAGLETDTQYF
NA TRBV6-5 CASSFDRGRGYNEQFF
NA TRBV5-1 CASSLGGGGANEQFF
NA TRBV4-1 CASSQRQGTYEQYF
NA TRBV2 CASSFEVSAGELFF
once TRBV19 CASSWDRWNTEAFF
NA TRBV28 CASSRTSGGYNEQFF
NA TRBV10-3 CAISESRQGYEQYF
NA TRBV4-2 CASSQMTSVSEQFF